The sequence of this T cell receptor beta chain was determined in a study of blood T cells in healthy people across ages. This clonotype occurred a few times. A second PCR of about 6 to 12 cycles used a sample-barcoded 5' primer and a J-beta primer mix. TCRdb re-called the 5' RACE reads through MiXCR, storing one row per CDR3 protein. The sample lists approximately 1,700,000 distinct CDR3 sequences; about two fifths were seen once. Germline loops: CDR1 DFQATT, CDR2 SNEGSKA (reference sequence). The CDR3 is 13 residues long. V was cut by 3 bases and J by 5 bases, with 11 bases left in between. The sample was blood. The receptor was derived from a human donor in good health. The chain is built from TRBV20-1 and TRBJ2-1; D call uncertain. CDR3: CSARRWMDNEQFF. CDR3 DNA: TGCAGTGCTAGGCGGTGGATGGACAATGAGCAGTTCTTC.